This TCR beta chain emerged from a study of blood T cell repertoires in COVID-19. Study at large: Nucleic acid was either cDNA or gDNA, and it came from T cells, B-cell-depleted T cells, or PBMCs.

In the study's own analysis: Reference gene primer amplification gave nucleated cell count estimates. The method was immunoSEQ multiplex PCR; TCRdb's version includes in-frame clones alone and lacks a portion of them. The V and J calls and the clone size are those of that table, but D and trimming were determined from the DNA. The sample contains some 110,000 clones, roughly nine tenths of which appear only once. This clonotype was sampled from a man in his 70s who had recovered from COVID-19. Sequencing input: peripheral blood.

CDR3 residues: CASSRDLETQYF. The CDR3 DNA is TGTGCCAGCAGCCGGGACTTAGAGACCCAGTACTTC. This sequence joins TRBV6-5 and TRBJ2-5; TRBD2 is a possible D gene (6 bases). Germline V CDR1 and CDR2: MNHEY, SVGAGI. V was clipped by 6 bases and J by 4 bases, with 9 bases between them. This CDR3 has 12 amino acids.